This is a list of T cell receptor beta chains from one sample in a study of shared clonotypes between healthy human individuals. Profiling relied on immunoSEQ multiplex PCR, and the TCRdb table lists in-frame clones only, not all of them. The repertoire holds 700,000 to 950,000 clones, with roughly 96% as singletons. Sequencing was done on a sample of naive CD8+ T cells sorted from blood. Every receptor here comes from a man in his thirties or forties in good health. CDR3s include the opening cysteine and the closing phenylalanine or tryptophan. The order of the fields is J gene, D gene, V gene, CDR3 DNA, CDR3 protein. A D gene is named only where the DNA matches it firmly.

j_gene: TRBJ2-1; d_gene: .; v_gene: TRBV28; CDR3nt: TGTGCCAGCAGTTTGCTGCGGGAAATCTACAATGAGCAGTTCTTC; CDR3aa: CASSLLREIYNEQFF
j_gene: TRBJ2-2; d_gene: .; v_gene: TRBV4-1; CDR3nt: TGCGCCAGCAGCCAAGAAGGAGAGCTGTTTTTT; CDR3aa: CASSQEGELFF
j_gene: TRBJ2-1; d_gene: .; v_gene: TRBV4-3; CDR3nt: TGCGCCAGCGGGGGCTACGTGGGAGTGGTTGAGCAGTTCTTC; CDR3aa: CASGGYVGVVEQFF
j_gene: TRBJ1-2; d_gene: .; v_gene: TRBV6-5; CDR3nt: TGTGCCAGCAGTTCCTCCGGGCCCCCGGCTGGCTACACCTTC; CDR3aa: CASSSSGPPAGYTF
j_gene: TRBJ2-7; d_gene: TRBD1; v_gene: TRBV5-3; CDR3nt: TGTGCCAGATACGCAACTGACAGGGGAAGGGAGCAGTACTTC; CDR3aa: CARYATDRGREQYF
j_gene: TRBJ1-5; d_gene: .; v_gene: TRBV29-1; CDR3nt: TGCAGCGTTGAAGGGGGCGCATGTAGCAATCAGCCCCAGCATTTT; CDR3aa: CSVEGGACSNQPQHF
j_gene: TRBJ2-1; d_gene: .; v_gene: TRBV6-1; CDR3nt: TGTGCCAGCAGGGCCCATGTGGGGATATCGGATGAGCAGTTCTTC; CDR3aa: CASRAHVGISDEQFF
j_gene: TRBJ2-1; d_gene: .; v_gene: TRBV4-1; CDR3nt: TGCGCCAGCAGCCGTTCCCTTGGGGATGAGCAGTTCTTC; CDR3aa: CASSRSLGDEQFF
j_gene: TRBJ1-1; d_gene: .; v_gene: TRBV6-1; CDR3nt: TGTGCCAGCAGTGAAGGCCAGATGAACACTGAAGCTTTCTTT; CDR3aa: CASSEGQMNTEAFF
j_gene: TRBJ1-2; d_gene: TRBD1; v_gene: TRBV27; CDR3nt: TGTGCCAGCAGTAGTCAGGGGGCTGATGGCTACACCTTC; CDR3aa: CASSSQGADGYTF
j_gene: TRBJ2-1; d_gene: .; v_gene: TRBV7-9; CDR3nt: TGTGCCAGCAGCTCCCCTTCTGCCCAAAGAGGTGAGCAGTTCTTC; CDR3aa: CASSSPSAQRGEQFF
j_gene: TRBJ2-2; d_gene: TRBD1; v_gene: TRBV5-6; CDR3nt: TGTGCCAGCAGCTTGGGACAGGGGAACACCGGGGAGCTGTTTTTT; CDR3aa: CASSLGQGNTGELFF
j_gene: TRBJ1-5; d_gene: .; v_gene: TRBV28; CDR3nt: TGTGCCAGCAGTTTACGGGGTTTCGGCAATCAGCCCCAGCATTTT; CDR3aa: CASSLRGFGNQPQHF
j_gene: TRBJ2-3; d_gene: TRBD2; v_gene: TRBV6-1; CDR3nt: TGTGCCAGCAGTGAATGGCTAGCGGGCTCCACAGATACGCAGTATTTT; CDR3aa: CASSEWLAGSTDTQYF
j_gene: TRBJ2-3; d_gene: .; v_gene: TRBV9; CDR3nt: TGTGCCAGCAGCGGGCCGGATAGCACAGATACGCAGTATTTT; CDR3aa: CASSGPDSTDTQYF
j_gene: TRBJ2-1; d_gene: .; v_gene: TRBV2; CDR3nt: TGTGCCAGCAGCCGGGAGAACCGTAACAATGAGCAGTTCTTC; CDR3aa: CASSRENRNNEQFF
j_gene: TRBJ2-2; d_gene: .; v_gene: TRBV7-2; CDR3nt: TGTGCCAGCATCCTGTTACTTGGCGAATTAAACACCGGGGAGCTGTTTTTT; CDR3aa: CASILLLGELNTGELFF
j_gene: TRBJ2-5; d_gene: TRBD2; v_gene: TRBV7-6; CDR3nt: TGTGCCAGCAGCTTAGAGGCGGGAGAAGAGACCCAGTACTTC; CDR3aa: CASSLEAGEETQYF
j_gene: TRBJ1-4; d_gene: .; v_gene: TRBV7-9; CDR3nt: TGTGCCAGCAGCGGAGACACGGCAACTAATGAAAAACTGTTTTTT; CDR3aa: CASSGDTATNEKLFF